This TCR beta chain was obtained from a study of CDR3 diversity in severe acne. Germline values: CDR1 DFQATT, CDR2 SNEGSKA (reference sequence). Trimming removed 6 bases at V and 3 bases at J, with 11 bases between. The CDR3 spans 12 residues. MiXCR was run by TCRdb on the PCR reads, yielding one entry per CDR3 protein. The sample gives about 100,000 distinct CDR3 sequences, 45% to 60% of which show up once; around 12% is in the top ten. The source is a male donor with acne. Input material: blood. The V gene is TRBV20-1, the J gene TRBJ1-2; D uncertain. The CDR3 loop is CSALRRDYGYTF. CDR3 bases: TGCAGTGCCTTGAGGAGGGACTATGGCTACACCTTC.